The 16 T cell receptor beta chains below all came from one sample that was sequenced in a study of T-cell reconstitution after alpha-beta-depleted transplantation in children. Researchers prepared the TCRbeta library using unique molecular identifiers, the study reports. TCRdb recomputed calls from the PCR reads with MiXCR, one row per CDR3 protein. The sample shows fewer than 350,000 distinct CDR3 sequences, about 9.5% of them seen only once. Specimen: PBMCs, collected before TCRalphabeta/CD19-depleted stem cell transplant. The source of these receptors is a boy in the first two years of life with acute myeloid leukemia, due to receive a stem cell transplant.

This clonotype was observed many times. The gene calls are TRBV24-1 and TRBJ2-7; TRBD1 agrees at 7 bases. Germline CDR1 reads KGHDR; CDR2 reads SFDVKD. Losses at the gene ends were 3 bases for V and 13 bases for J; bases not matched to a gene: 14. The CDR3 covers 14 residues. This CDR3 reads CATSDGPRDSRFYF. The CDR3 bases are TGTGCCACCAGTGATGGACCCCGGGACAGTCGTTTTTACTTC.

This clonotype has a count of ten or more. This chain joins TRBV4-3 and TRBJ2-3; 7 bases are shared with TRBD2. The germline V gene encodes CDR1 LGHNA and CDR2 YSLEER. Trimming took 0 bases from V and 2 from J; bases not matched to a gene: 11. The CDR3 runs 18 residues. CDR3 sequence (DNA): TGCGCCAGCAGCCAAGAAACGGGAGGCTTCGCACCCACAGATACGCAGTATTTT. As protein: CASSQETGGFAPTDTQYF.

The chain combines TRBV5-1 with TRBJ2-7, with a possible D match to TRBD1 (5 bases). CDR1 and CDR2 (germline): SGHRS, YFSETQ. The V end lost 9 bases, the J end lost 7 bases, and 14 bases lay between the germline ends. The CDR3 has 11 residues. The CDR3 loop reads CAIRIGEEQYF. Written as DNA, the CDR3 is TGCGCCATCCGGATAGGGGAAGAGCAGTACTTC.

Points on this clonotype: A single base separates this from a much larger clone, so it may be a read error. The CDR3 sequence is CASSPLGSSNTWELFF. The CDR3 DNA reads TGTGCCAGCAGTCCTCTGGGTAGCTCGAACACCTGGGAGCTGTTTTTT. The chain joins TRBV6-1 to TRBJ2-2; D ambiguous. Germline assignment: CDR1 MNHNS and CDR2 SASEGT. The CDR3 covers 16 residues.

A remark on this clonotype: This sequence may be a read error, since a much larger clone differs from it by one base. For the CDR3, the DNA is TGCGCCAGCAGCCAAGAGGGCAGGGATCAGCCCCAGCTTTTT. It translates to CASSQEGRDQPQLF. V usage is TRBV4-1 and J usage is TRBJ1-5, with D perhaps matching TRBD1 (5 bases). The CDR3 spans 14 residues. The germline gives CDR1 MGHRA, CDR2 YSYEKL.

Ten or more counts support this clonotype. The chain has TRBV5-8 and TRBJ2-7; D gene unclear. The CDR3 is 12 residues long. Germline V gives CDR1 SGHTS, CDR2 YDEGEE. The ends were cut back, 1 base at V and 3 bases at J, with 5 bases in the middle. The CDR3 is CASSLRIYEQYF. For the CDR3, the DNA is TGTGCCAGCAGCTTGCGGATCTACGAGCAGTACTTC.

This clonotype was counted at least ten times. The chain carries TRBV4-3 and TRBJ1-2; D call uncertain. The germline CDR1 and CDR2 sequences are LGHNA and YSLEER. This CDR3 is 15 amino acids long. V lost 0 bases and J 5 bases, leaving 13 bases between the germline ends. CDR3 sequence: CASSQDFMMRYGYTF. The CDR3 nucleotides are TGCGCCAGCAGCCAAGACTTTATGATGAGATATGGCTACACCTTC.

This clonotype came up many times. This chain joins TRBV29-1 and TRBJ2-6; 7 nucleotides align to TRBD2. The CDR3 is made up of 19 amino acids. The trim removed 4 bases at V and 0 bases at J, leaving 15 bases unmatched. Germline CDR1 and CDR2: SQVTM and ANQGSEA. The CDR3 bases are TGCAGCGTTGGCGGGAGCCCTTCAAAAACAAGCTCTGGGGCCAACGTCCTGACTTTC. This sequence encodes CSVGGSPSKTSSGANVLTF.

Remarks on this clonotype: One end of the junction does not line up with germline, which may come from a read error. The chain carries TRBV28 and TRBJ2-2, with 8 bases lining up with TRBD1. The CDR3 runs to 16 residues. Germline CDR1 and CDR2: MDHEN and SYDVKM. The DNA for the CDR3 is TGTGCCAGCAGTTTCCCCCGGGACAGGAGAACCGGGGAGCTGCTTTTT. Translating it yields CASSFPRDRRTGELLF.

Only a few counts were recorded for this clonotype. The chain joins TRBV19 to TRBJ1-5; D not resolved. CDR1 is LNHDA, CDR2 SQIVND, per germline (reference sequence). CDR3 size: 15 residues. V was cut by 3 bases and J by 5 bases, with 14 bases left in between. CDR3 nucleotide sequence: TGTGCCAGTAGTATGTTTAGGAAGGGCTATCAGCCCCAGCATTTT. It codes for CASSMFRKGYQPQHF.

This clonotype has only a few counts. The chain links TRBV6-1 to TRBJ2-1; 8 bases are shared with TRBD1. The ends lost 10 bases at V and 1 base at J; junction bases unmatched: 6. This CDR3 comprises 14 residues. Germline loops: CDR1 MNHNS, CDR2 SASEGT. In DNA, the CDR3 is TGTGCCACGGGACAGGCAAGTTCCTACAATGAGCAGTTCTTC. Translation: CATGQASSYNEQFF.

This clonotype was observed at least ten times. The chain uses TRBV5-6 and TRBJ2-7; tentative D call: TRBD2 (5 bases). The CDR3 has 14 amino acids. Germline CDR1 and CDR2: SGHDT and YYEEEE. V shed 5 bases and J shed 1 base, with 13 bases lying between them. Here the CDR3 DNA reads TGTGCCAGCAGTTACGGGGTCGTTTCCTACGAGCAGTACTTC. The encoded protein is CASSYGVVSYEQYF.

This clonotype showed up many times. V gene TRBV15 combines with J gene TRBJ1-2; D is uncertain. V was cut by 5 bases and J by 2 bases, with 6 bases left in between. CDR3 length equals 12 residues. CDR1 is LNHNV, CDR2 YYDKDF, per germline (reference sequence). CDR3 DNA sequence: TGTGCCACCAGCCCCGGGAACTATGGCTACACCTTC. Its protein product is CATSPGNYGYTF.

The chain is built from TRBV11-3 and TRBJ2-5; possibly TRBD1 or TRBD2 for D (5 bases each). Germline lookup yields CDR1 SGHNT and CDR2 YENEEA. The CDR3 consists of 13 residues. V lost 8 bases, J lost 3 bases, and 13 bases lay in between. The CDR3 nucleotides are TGTGCCAGCCGCCCGAGGGGAGAAGAGACCCAGTACTTC. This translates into CASRPRGEETQYF.

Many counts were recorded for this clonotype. The CDR3 loop is CASSWGHSEEQYF. CDR3 nucleotide sequence: TGCGCCAGCAGCTGGGGACACTCTGAGGAGCAGTACTTC. The rearrangement joins TRBV5-1 to TRBJ2-7; TRBD1 might be the D (6 bases). The CDR3 is 13 residues long. V was pared by 3 bases and J by 7 bases, with 14 bases between. Germline CDR1 reads SGHRS; CDR2 reads YFSETQ.

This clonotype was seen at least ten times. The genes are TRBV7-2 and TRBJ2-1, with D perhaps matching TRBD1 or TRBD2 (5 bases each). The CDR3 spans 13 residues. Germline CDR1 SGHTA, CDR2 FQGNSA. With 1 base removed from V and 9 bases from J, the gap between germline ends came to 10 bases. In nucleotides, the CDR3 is TGTGCCAGCAGCTTAGAAGCGAGGGGTGAGCAGTTCTTC. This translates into CASSLEARGEQFF.